These 20 T cell receptor beta chains were sequenced from one sample in a study of cytomegalovirus exposure and HLA in healthy donors. Here immunoSEQ multiplex PCR was the method, and the copy in TCRdb shows in-frame clones only, minus some. The sample consists of about 200,000 clones, 84% of them appearing once. Sequencing input: PBMCs. The receptors were gathered from a woman aged 25 to 39 in good health and CMV-seropositive.

The V and J genes are TRBV7-2 and TRBJ2-1; 9 bases line up with TRBD2. V lost 5 bases to trimming and J lost 3 bases; unmatched junction nucleotides: 5. CDR3 length equals 15 residues. In germline, CDR1 is SGHTA, CDR2 FQGNSA. CDR3 region: CASSLSGSYYNEQFF. The DNA for the CDR3 is TGTGCCAGCAGCCTTAGCGGGAGTTACTACAATGAGCAGTTCTTC.

This clone appeared once. The V call is TRBV28, the J call TRBJ2-7, with D possibly TRBD2 on 5 matching bases. The CDR3 totals 12 residues. Trimming removed 10 bases from V and 7 bases from J, with 17 bases in between. From germline, CDR1 is MDHEN and CDR2 SYDVKM. The CDR3: CATGEEAREQYF. In nucleotides, the CDR3 is TGTGCCACCGGAGAGGAGGCAAGGGAGCAGTACTTC.

The chain links TRBV7-8 to TRBJ1-2, with D uncertain. This CDR3 region has 13 residues. Germline V CDR1 and CDR2: SGHVS, FQNEAQ. Trimming removed 5 bases from V and 4 bases from J, with 11 bases in between. The CDR3 DNA reads as TGTGCCAGCAGCACCTCGAGCCTCTATGGCTACACCTTC. Translated, it gives CASSTSSLYGYTF. Complete variable domain (other parts from reference TRBV7-8 and TRBJ1-2): GAGVSQSPRYKVAKRGQDVALRCDPISGHVSLFWYQQALGQGPEFLTYFQNEAQLDKSGLPSDRFFAERPEGSVSTLKIQRTQQEDSAVYLCASSTSSLYGYTFGSGTRLTVV.

This clone was detected only a few times. This sequence joins TRBV7-3 and TRBJ1-1; the D is unclear. The CDR3 runs 13 residues. Germline V CDR1 and CDR2: SGHTA, FQGTGA. The V gene lost 5 bases and the J gene lost 1 base, with 8 bases spanning the gap. The chain's CDR3 is CASSVNKNTEAFF. CDR3 sequence (DNA): TGTGCCAGCAGCGTCAACAAGAACACTGAAGCTTTCTTT.

This chain connects TRBV28 to TRBJ2-7, with D uncertain. Trimming stripped 6 bases from V and 0 bases from J, with 9 bases between. Germline-derived CDR1 and CDR2 are MDHEN and SYDVKM. This CDR3 spans 13 amino acids. The CDR3 DNA is TGTGCCAGCAGAATCTCGGTCTCCTACGAGCAGTACTTC. Translation gives CASRISVSYEQYF.

V usage is TRBV25-1 and J usage is TRBJ2-5; 8 nucleotides line up with TRBD1. Germline V lookup: CDR1 MGHDK, CDR2 SYGVNS. Germline trimming cut 2 bases from V and 5 bases from J; bases unmatched to any gene: 7. This CDR3 contains 15 residues. The CDR3 protein is CASSEPGQGPETQYF. Written as DNA, the CDR3 is TGTGCCAGCAGTGAACCCGGACAGGGCCCTGAGACCCAGTACTTC.

The CDR3 protein is CASSLGQGRRGTEAFF. CDR3 DNA sequence: TGTGCCAGCAGTTTAGGCCAGGGGCGACGTGGCACTGAAGCTTTCTTT. The chain carries TRBV27 and TRBJ1-1, with D perhaps TRBD1 (6 bases). With 2 bases removed from V and 4 bases from J, the gap between germline ends came to 17 bases. Germline-derived CDR1 and CDR2 are MNHEY and SMNVEV (reference sequence). The CDR3 covers 16 residues.

This chain uses TRBV6-6 with TRBJ1-1; possibly TRBD1 for D (6 bases). The germline V gene encodes CDR1 MNHNY and CDR2 SVGAGI (reference sequence). The CDR3 sequence is 13 residues long. Deletions cut 5 bases from V and 1 base from J, with 8 bases between. CDR3 region: CASSGTTNTEAFF. CDR3 coding DNA: TGTGCCAGCAGTGGGACAACGAACACTGAAGCTTTCTTT.

This rearrangement joins TRBV5-6 to TRBJ1-2; D is ambiguous. V lost 4 bases, J lost 8 bases, and 18 bases lay in between. The CDR3 has 14 amino acids. CDR1 SGHDT and CDR2 YYEEEE come from the germline V gene. The CDR3, as DNA: TGTGCCAGCAGCCTTGACATCTTCTCTCAAGGCTACACCTTC. Translating it yields CASSLDIFSQGYTF.

The chain recombines TRBV5-8 with TRBJ2-5; D not resolved. The germline V gene has CDR1 SGHTS and CDR2 YDEGEE. This CDR3 comprises 13 residues. With 0 bases removed from V and 4 bases from J, the gap between germline ends came to 7 bases. CDR3 amino acids: CASSLERGETQYF. CDR3 bases: TGTGCCAGCAGCTTGGAGCGAGGAGAGACCCAGTACTTC.

This chain joins TRBV4-2 and TRBJ2-1; a possible D gene is TRBD2 (5 bases). Deletions cut 1 base from V and 7 bases from J, with 17 bases between. CDR1 is LGHNA, CDR2 YNFKEQ, per germline. The CDR3 length is 16 residues. The CDR3 DNA reads as TGTGCCAGCAGCCAAGGTTTCCCAGCGGCTTCGAATGAGCAGTTCTTC. Protein sequence: CASSQGFPAASNEQFF.

The V gene is TRBV27, the J gene TRBJ1-3; no clear D. The V end was cut by 6 bases, the J end by 0 bases, with 6 bases between. CDR1 is MNHEY, CDR2 SMNVEV, per germline (reference sequence). The CDR3 loop spans 13 amino acids. The CDR3: CASSFSSGNTIYF. In nucleotides, the CDR3 is TGTGCCAGCAGCTTCAGCTCTGGAAACACCATATATTTT.

This chain connects TRBV5-6 to TRBJ2-3, with D tentatively TRBD1 (5 bases). With 0 bases removed from V and 5 bases from J, the gap between germline ends came to 16 bases. The CDR3 is made up of 16 amino acids. Germline V CDR1 and CDR2: SGHDT, YYEEEE. CDR3 region: CASSLGLNHRGDTQYF. CDR3 bases: TGTGCCAGCAGCTTGGGACTTAATCATAGGGGAGATACGCAGTATTTT.

This rearrangement joins TRBV6-5 to TRBJ2-2; tentative D call: TRBD1 (5 bases). CDR1 is MNHEY, CDR2 SVGAGI, per germline. The CDR3 contains 12 residues. V was trimmed by 6 bases and J by 6 bases, leaving 8 bases between them. CDR3 in amino acids: CASRTESGELFF. As DNA, the CDR3 is TGTGCCAGCAGGACAGAGTCCGGGGAGCTGTTTTTT.

The chain links TRBV11-2 to TRBJ2-1, with 9 bases that match TRBD2. The trim removed 3 bases at V and 9 bases at J, leaving 9 bases unmatched. CDR1 and CDR2 from the germline V gene are SGHAT and FQNNGV. This CDR3 is 15 amino acids long. Here the CDR3 reads CASSLRREGRGEQFF. CDR3 in DNA: TGTGCCAGCAGCTTGAGGCGGGAGGGCCGGGGTGAGCAGTTCTTC.

The rearrangement uses TRBV6-5 and TRBJ1-2; 10 nucleotides match TRBD1. Germline CDR1 MNHEY, CDR2 SVGAGI. V gave up 5 bases and J gave up 5 bases; unmatched junction bases: 5. CDR3 length: 14 amino acids. CDR3 sequence: CASSATGQGYGYTF. The DNA of the CDR3 is TGTGCCAGCAGTGCGACGGGACAGGGGTATGGCTACACCTTC.

This chain connects TRBV5-8 to TRBJ1-5; D perhaps matches TRBD1 (6 bases). V was clipped by 0 bases and J by 3 bases, with 7 bases between them. The germline CDR1 and CDR2 sequences are SGHTS and YDEGEE. The CDR3 contains 14 residues. CDR3 coding DNA: TGTGCCAGCAGCTTGGAGGGGGTCAATCAGCCCCAGCATTTT. Its translation: CASSLEGVNQPQHF.

The rearrangement joins TRBV4-1 to TRBJ1-5; D possibly corresponds to TRBD1 (5 bases). V shed 0 bases and J shed 2 bases, with 11 bases lying between them. Germline CDR1 is MGHRA and CDR2 is YSYEKL. The CDR3 sequence is 16 residues long. CDR3 sequence: CASSQDQRGGNQPQHF. CDR3 bases: TGCGCCAGCAGCCAAGATCAGCGGGGGGGCAATCAGCCCCAGCATTTT.

The rearrangement joins TRBV6-5 to TRBJ1-2, with 8 bases lining up with TRBD1. The CDR3 runs to 14 residues. With V trimmed by 2 bases and J by 8 bases, 7 bases remained unmatched. Germline-derived CDR1 and CDR2 are MNHEY and SVGAGI. This chain's CDR3 is CASSYKRDRLGYTF. In nucleotides, the CDR3 is TGTGCCAGCAGTTACAAACGGGACAGGCTCGGCTACACCTTC.

DNA of the CDR3: TGTGCCAGCTCACCTTTATACAGGGACACCTACGAGCAGTACTTC. Protein product: CASSPLYRDTYEQYF. The chain joins TRBV18 to TRBJ2-7; the D gene is possibly TRBD1 (6 bases). V dropped 3 bases and J dropped 2 bases, with 14 bases sitting between them. Germline V CDR1 and CDR2: KGHSH, LQKENI. This CDR3 has 15 residues.